This TCR beta chain appears in the sequencing data of a study of blood T cell repertoires in COVID-19. Data came from immunoSEQ multiplex PCR; TCRdb stores just in-frame clones and leaves some out. The table has about 200,000 clones, roughly 84% seen once; the top ten hold approximately 13%. Trimming pared 6 bases from V and 0 bases from J, leaving 10 bases between. CDR1 SNHLY and CDR2 FYNNEI come from the germline V gene. The length of the CDR3 is 14 residues. This chain links TRBV2 with TRBJ2-3, with a weak D call TRBD2 (5 bases). The origin of this receptor is a human donor in a cohort sampled during active COVID-19. The sequencing input was peripheral blood. CDR3 sequence reads: CASSLGGSTDTQYF. In nucleotides, the CDR3 is TGTGCCAGCAGCCTAGGAGGCAGCACAGATACGCAGTATTTT.